This TCR beta chain originates from a study of T cell responses to AZD1222 COVID-19 vaccine. The sample holds one count of this clone. The method was immunoSEQ multiplex PCR; TCRdb's version includes in-frame clones alone and lacks a portion of them. The repertoire holds some 170,000 clones, approximately 93% seen once, with roughly 1% in the top ten. This CDR3 region has 15 residues. V dropped 5 bases and J dropped 6 bases, with 17 bases sitting between them. Germline V gene lookup returns CDR1 SGHTA and CDR2 FQGNSA. The source was peripheral blood, collected on day 0 of AZD1222 vaccination. This receptor was taken from an adult in good health. The rearrangement uses TRBV7-2 and TRBJ2-1; D uncertain. The CDR3 here is CASSLGGMGANEQFF. Written as DNA, the CDR3 is TGTGCCAGCAGCCTAGGTGGAATGGGCGCCAATGAGCAGTTCTTC.